Below, 22 T cell receptor beta chains from the same sample are listed, as sequenced in a study of cytomegalovirus exposure and HLA in healthy donors. Both 60 Vbeta primers and 13 Jbeta primers went into the PCR. Assay used: immunoSEQ multiplex PCR; TCRdb lists only in-frame clones, some missing. This repertoire shows around 120,000 clones, over 60% found once; its top ten account for roughly 5%. Sequenced: PBMCs. The receptors come from a female donor in good health and CMV-seropositive.

The chain combines TRBV2 with TRBJ1-2; the match to TRBD1 covers 9 bases. Trimming cost V 6 bases and J 4 bases; bases outside gene matches: 6. CDR3 length: 14 residues. The germline gives CDR1 SNHLY, CDR2 FYNNEI. The CDR3 sequence: CASRDRGRSYGYTF. CDR3 bases: TGTGCCAGCAGGGACAGGGGAAGAAGCTATGGCTACACCTTC.

In regard to this clone: The conserved final phenylalanine or tryptophan is absent from the CDR3, which likely points to a read error. Because the CDR3's place on the DNA is in doubt, the DNA is left out and the CDR3 is given as listed by TCRdb. The rearrangement links TRBV7-6 to TRBJ1-2; the table's D gene call, TRBD1, was not cross checked with the DNA. The CDR3 totals 12 residues, both ends included. CDR1 and CDR2 from the germline V gene are SGHVS and FNYEAQ. CDR3 region: CASSHPRDRGPG.

The J gene is TRBJ2-7, the V gene TRBV9, with 7 bases fitting TRBD2. Germline V gene sequence: CDR1 SGDLS, CDR2 YYNGEE. The J segment lost 10 bases and the V segment lost 0 bases, leaving 7 bases of the junction unmatched. This CDR3 spans 13 amino acids. This CDR3 reads CASSVAPSGYQYF. Here the CDR3 DNA reads TGTGCCAGCAGCGTAGCGCCTAGCGGCTATCAGTACTTC.

V usage is TRBV6-1 and J usage is TRBJ1-3; weak D call: TRBD1 (5 bases). Per the germline V gene, CDR1 is MNHNS and CDR2 is SASEGT. V gave up 4 bases and J gave up 7 bases, with 11 bases separating them. The CDR3 sequence is 13 residues long. CDR3 nucleotides: TGTGCCAGCAGTGGGCGGGGGAGGAACACCATATATTTT. Amino acid sequence: CASSGRGRNTIYF.

This clone has a single count. V gene TRBV11-3 combines with J gene TRBJ1-6, with TRBD1 as a possible D gene (6 bases). This CDR3 spans 13 amino acids. V was clipped by 1 base and J by 13 bases, with 11 bases between them. In germline, CDR1 is SGHNT, CDR2 YENEEA. For the CDR3, the DNA is TGTGCCAGCAGCTTAGTCCAGGGGCATCCCCTCCACTTT. This codes for CASSLVQGHPLHF. Full variable domain (outside the CDR3, taken from reference TRBV11-3 and TRBJ1-6): EAGVVQSPRYKIIEKKQPVAFWCNPISGHNTLYWYLQNLGQGPELLIRYENEEAVDDSQLPKDRFSAERLKGVDSTLKIQPAELGDSAVYLCASSLVQGHPLHFGNGTRLTVT.

This chain links TRBV25-1 with TRBJ1-4; possibly TRBD1 for D (5 bases). The CDR3 consists of 15 residues. Trimming pared 6 bases from V and 4 bases from J, leaving 15 bases between. From germline, CDR1 is MGHDK and CDR2 SYGVNS. The CDR3 spells CASSQSRGNNEKLFF. CDR3 coding DNA: TGTGCCAGCAGCCAATCCCGGGGGAATAATGAAAAACTGTTTTTT.

The chain couples TRBV30 to TRBJ1-6; TRBD1 agrees at 9 bases. The trim removed 4 bases at V and 7 bases at J, leaving 8 bases unmatched. CDR1 and CDR2 (germline): GTSNPN, SVGIG (reference sequence). CDR3 length: 15 amino acids. CDR3 residues: CAWTLRDRANSPLHF. The DNA of the CDR3 is TGTGCCTGGACCCTCCGGGACAGGGCGAATTCACCCCTCCACTTT.

This rearrangement joins TRBV28 to TRBJ1-2; TRBD1 is a possible D gene (5 bases). This CDR3 comprises 13 residues. Trimming pared 7 bases from V and 5 bases from J, leaving 14 bases between. Germline-derived CDR1 and CDR2 are MDHEN and SYDVKM. In DNA form, the CDR3 reads TGTGCCAGCAAATCAAGGGGACTTTATGGCTACACCTTC. Translating it yields CASKSRGLYGYTF.

The CDR3 DNA reads TGTGCCATCAGTGAGTCAGGGGTTCGGGCTTTCTTT. Its protein product is CAISESGVRAFF. The V gene is TRBV10-3, the J gene TRBJ1-1; D might be TRBD1 (5 bases). This CDR3 region has 12 residues. V gave up 0 bases and J gave up 11 bases, with 10 bases separating them. CDR1 is ENHRY and CDR2 is SYGVKD in the germline V gene.

V usage is TRBV11-2 and J usage is TRBJ2-3; the D gene is possibly TRBD1 (5 bases). Germline CDR1 and CDR2: SGHAT and FQNNGV. The CDR3 covers 18 residues. V was trimmed by 0 bases and J by 2 bases, leaving 18 bases between them. DNA of the CDR3: TGTGCCAGCAGCTTAGATTCGCAGGGCAGGAGAACCACAGATACGCAGTATTTT. Translation: CASSLDSQGRRTTDTQYF. Together with reference TRBV11-2 and TRBJ2-3, the CDR3 gives the full variable domain: EAGVAQSPRYKIIEKRQSVAFWCNPISGHATLYWYQQILGQGPKLLIQFQNNGVVDDSQLPKDRFSAERLKGVDSTLKIQPAKLEDSAVYLCASSLDSQGRRTTDTQYFGPGTRLTVL.

The chain employs TRBV7-2 and TRBJ2-2; TRBD2 matches 12 bases. The germline CDR1 and CDR2 sequences are SGHTA and FQGNSA. After removal of 2 bases from V and 7 bases from J, the junction contained 5 bases not matched to a gene. The CDR3 is 16 residues long. The DNA for the CDR3 is TGTGCCAGCAGCTTAAGACTAGCGGGGGTTCTCGGGGAGCTGTTTTTT. Residues: CASSLRLAGVLGELFF.

The chain couples TRBV4-1 to TRBJ2-1; 7 nucleotides match TRBD2. Germline values: CDR1 MGHRA, CDR2 YSYEKL. V shed 1 base and J 3 bases; nucleotides not matched to a gene: 3. This CDR3 is 15 amino acids long. CDR3 residues: CASSQGSGVYNEQFF. DNA of the CDR3: TGCGCCAGCAGCCAAGGGAGCGGGGTCTACAATGAGCAGTTCTTC.

This rearrangement joins TRBV19 to TRBJ2-1, with 9 positions matching TRBD2. This CDR3 is built from 15 residues. Germline assignment: CDR1 LNHDA and CDR2 SQIVND (reference sequence). V was pared by 7 bases and J by 3 bases, with 7 bases of the junction left unmatched. The DNA of the CDR3 is TGTGCCAGTAAAGCCTTAGCGGGGGTCTACAATGAGCAGTTCTTC. The encoded protein is CASKALAGVYNEQFF. The variable domain in full, with the rest retrieved from reference TRBV19 and TRBJ2-1, is DGGITQSPKYLFRKEGQNVTLSCEQNLNHDAMYWYRQDPGQGLRLIYYSQIVNDFQKGDIAEGYSVSREKKESFPLTVTSAQKNPTAFYLCASKALAGVYNEQFFGPGTRLTVL.

The chain joins TRBV27 to TRBJ2-3, with a possible D match to TRBD2 (7 bases). CDR3 size: 17 residues. V lost 6 bases to trimming and J lost 2 bases, with 21 bases between them. The germline V gene has CDR1 MNHEY and CDR2 SMNVEV (reference sequence). The CDR3: CASSLNAGATPTDTQYF. DNA for the CDR3: TGTGCCAGCAGCTTAAACGCGGGGGCAACCCCCACAGATACGCAGTATTTT.

This chain connects TRBV18 to TRBJ1-4, with D possibly being TRBD1 (6 bases). This CDR3 region has 16 residues. Germline-derived CDR1 and CDR2 are KGHSH and LQKENI. Trimming took 8 bases from V and 1 from J, leaving 17 bases between them. CDR3 DNA sequence: TGTGCCAGCCAGAGAGAAACCAGGGGAACTAATGAAAAACTGTTTTTT. Its translation: CASQRETRGTNEKLFF.

This clone was counted only a few times. The rearrangement links TRBV18 to TRBJ2-2; 9 positions agree with TRBD2. Losses at the gene ends were 3 bases for V and 5 bases for J; bases not matched to a gene: 4. The CDR3 contains 15 residues. Per germline, CDR1 KGHSH and CDR2 LQKENI. CDR3 coding DNA: TGTGCCAGCTCACCGAGTCTAGCGGGGACCGGGGAGCTGTTTTTT. This translates into CASSPSLAGTGELFF.

This clone was counted between two and nine times. CDR3 in DNA: TGCGCCAGCAGCCAACTGTTTAGTCAATCTGGAAACACCATATATTTT. Translation gives CASSQLFSQSGNTIYF. This chain joins TRBV4-1 and TRBJ1-3, with D uncertain. V lost 2 bases, J lost 1 base, and 12 bases lay in between. The CDR3 contains 16 residues. Germline CDR1 reads MGHRA; CDR2 reads YSYEKL.

The V call is TRBV30, the J call TRBJ1-3; 8 bases line up with TRBD1. Germline CDR1 GTSNPN, CDR2 SVGIG (reference sequence). The V and J ends lost 3 bases and 0 bases, in that order; junction bases with no gene match: 1. The CDR3 loop spans 14 amino acids. CDR3 residues: CAWRGTGSGNTIYF. CDR3 DNA sequence: TGTGCCTGGAGGGGGACAGGCTCTGGAAACACCATATATTTT.

The chain has TRBV30 and TRBJ1-4; D perhaps matches TRBD1 (6 bases). The V gene's germline CDR1 is GTSNPN and CDR2 SVGIG (reference sequence). The CDR3 spans 13 residues. Trimming cost V 4 bases and J 5 bases, with 11 bases left between them. CDR3 region: CAWTQGSNEKLFF. The CDR3 DNA sequence: TGTGCCTGGACACAGGGATCAAATGAAAAACTGTTTTTT.

This clone was counted between two and nine times. The chain is built from TRBV5-1 and TRBJ2-7, with 9 bases matching TRBD1. The CDR3 loop spans 14 amino acids. Germline V lookup: CDR1 SGHRS, CDR2 YFSETQ. V was clipped by 0 bases and J by 5 bases; unmatched bases: 3. This chain's CDR3 is CASSLARTGDEQYF. CDR3 nucleotides: TGCGCCAGCAGCTTGGCCCGGACAGGGGACGAGCAGTACTTC.

The J gene is TRBJ1-5, the V gene TRBV19; D perhaps matches TRBD1 (5 bases). V lost 7 bases, J lost 1 base, and 14 bases lay in between. The length of the CDR3 is 15 residues. Germline V gene lookup returns CDR1 LNHDA and CDR2 SQIVND (reference sequence). The CDR3 sequence is CASNHPQGSNQPQHF. CDR3 in DNA: TGTGCCAGTAATCATCCCCAGGGAAGCAATCAGCCCCAGCATTTT.

This clone was observed a handful of times. The rearrangement links TRBV5-4 to TRBJ2-3; D unresolved. With 5 bases removed from V and 1 base from J, the gap between germline ends came to 14 bases. Germline CDR1 reads SGHNT; CDR2 reads YYREEE (reference sequence). The CDR3 extends over 15 amino acids. CDR3 in DNA: TGTGCCAGCAGTTCGATGATTGCAGGCACAGATACGCAGTATTTT. This codes for CASSSMIAGTDTQYF.